This TCR beta chain appears in the sequencing data of a study of blood T cell repertoires in COVID-19. In the study overall: T cells, B-cell-depleted T cells, or PBMCs supplied cDNA or gDNA.

Trimming cost V 7 bases and J 5 bases, with 17 bases left between them. Germline-derived CDR1 and CDR2 are MNHEY and SVGAGI. The CDR3 sequence is 14 residues long. The table came from immunoSEQ multiplex PCR; TCRdb's copy has only in-frame clones and leaves some out. The sample comprises over 150,000 clones, roughly four fifths of which are singletons, and about 2.1% rests with the top ten. Specimen: peripheral blood. The TCR was taken from an elderly woman with acute or convalescent COVID-19. This sequence joins TRBV6-5 and TRBJ1-1; no firm D call. CDR3 nucleotide sequence: TGTGCCAGCACCCAAGGTCTAGGTACAACTGAAGCTTTCTTT. It yields the protein CASTQGLGTTEAFF.